The entry that follows covers one T cell receptor beta chain sequence. Its antigen is as yet unknown. These data originate in a study of spatial heterogeneity in lung cancer. Study details: Median follow-up for sequenced PBMC samples was two to three years after resection, when such samples existed. Broader study findings: At resection, ubiquitous expanded tumor TCRs appeared in blood more than at follow-up.

The V and J ends lost 6 bases and 0 bases respectively, with 11 bases between them. The CDR3 is 15 residues long. Per germline, CDR1 MNHEY and CDR2 SVGAGI. As to time point: blood at routine non-recurrence follow-up after resection. Whole RNA obtained from tumor, nontumor lung or frozen PBMC underwent sequencing without sorting. TCR cDNA molecules each had a unique molecular identifier. One entry per CDR3 protein results from TCRdb running MiXCR on the 5' RACE reads. Of about 94,000 distinct CDR3 sequences listed, approximately 19% are singletons. This specimen consisted of PBMCs, obtained at follow-up. The chain combines TRBV6-5 with TRBJ2-2; no clear D. This clonotype was obtained from a male donor with early-stage non-small cell lung cancer. CDR3 protein: CASRWLGTNTGELFF. In DNA, the CDR3 is TGTGCCAGCAGGTGGCTGGGCACGAACACCGGGGAGCTGTTTTTT.